One T cell receptor beta chain is described in this entry. Sequencing used immunoSEQ multiplex PCR; TCRdb keeps in-frame clones, though not all of them. The table records 150,000 to 200,000 clones, roughly 85% of them present only once. The CDR3 spans 13 residues. Germline V gene sequence: CDR1 SGDLS, CDR2 YYNGEE. Trimming took 0 bases from V and 3 from J, leaving 6 bases between them. This sample stems from a study of T cell responses to AZD1222 COVID-19 vaccine. The rearrangement joins TRBV9 to TRBJ1-1; D is perhaps TRBD1 (6 bases). This sequence originates from an adult who received the AZD1222 COVID-19 vaccine. This material consisted of peripheral blood, taken 28 days after the second AZD1222 dose. CDR3 amino acids: CASSVDRDTEAFF. In DNA form, the CDR3 reads TGTGCCAGCAGCGTAGACAGGGACACTGAAGCTTTCTTT.